This TCR beta chain was captured by sequencing in a study of regulatory T cells in long-lasting Graves disease. Time point reported: newly diagnosed GD, antithyroid drugs for less than 3 months. Extracted PBMC RNA gave rise to the TCR library. CDR3 length: 14 amino acids. Germline-derived CDR1 and CDR2 are SGHDN and FVKESK. Libraries of TCR beta came from iRepertoire HTBI primers plus Arm-PCR of CDR3 regions. MiXCR, run by TCRdb on the multiplex PCR reads, gives a single entry per CDR3 protein. The top ten hold roughly a sixth of the sample, which has about 470,000 distinct CDR3 sequences, just under 15% seen once. In the case of this clonotype: Given a much more abundant clone one base away, this may be a read error.

This sample was shared with a second study, whose subject was T cells in Graves' hyperthyroidism and ophthalmopathy.

Specimen: peripheral blood mononuclear cells (PBMCs), collected at new diagnosis, from a patient treated with antithyroid drugs. This chain connects TRBV14 to TRBJ2-5; 8 bases are shared with TRBD2. The TCR comes from a woman between 25 and 40 years old with Graves disease. CDR3 loop: CASSQALGLVESHF. The CDR3 nucleotides read TGTGCCAGCAGCCAAGCCCTGGGACTAGTGGAATCGCACTTC.